These 29 T cell receptor beta chains share one sample of origin, sequenced in a study of OX40 agonist ivuxolimab in advanced cancers. Libraries were prepared by immunoSEQ multiplex PCR; TCRdb keeps only in-frame clonotypes and omits some of them. The sample includes tens of thousands of clones, 84% of them seen just once. Sample: CD4+ or CD8+ T cells sorted from blood, taken in a trial of the OX40 agonist ivuxolimab. These receptors all stem from an adult with an advanced solid tumor such as melanoma, head and neck, liver or kidney cancer.

This chain uses TRBV6-1 with TRBJ1-5; perhaps TRBD1 as D (5 bases). The germline V gene has CDR1 MNHNS and CDR2 SASEGT. The length of the CDR3 is 16 residues. V lost 0 bases and J lost 0, with 9 bases in between. The CDR3 here is CASSEAGHYSNQPQHF. The CDR3, as DNA: TGTGCCAGCAGTGAAGCTGGACATTATAGCAATCAGCCCCAGCATTTT.

The genes are TRBV6-1 and TRBJ2-7; tentatively, D is TRBD1 or TRBD2 (5 bases each). Between the trimmed V and J ends, which lost 9 bases and 3 bases, there was a span of 12 bases. The CDR3 loop spans 12 amino acids. The germline V gene encodes CDR1 MNHNS and CDR2 SASEGT. The CDR3 spells CASRDVGYEQYF. The CDR3 nucleotides read TGTGCCAGTCGGGACGTCGGCTACGAGCAGTACTTC.

The V gene is TRBV7-9, the J gene TRBJ1-2; 7 bases are a match to TRBD1. After removal of 5 bases from V and 6 bases from J, the junction contained 6 bases not matched to a gene. The CDR3 is 13 amino acids. CDR1 and CDR2 from the germline V gene are SEHNR and FQNEAQ (reference sequence). The CDR3 spells CASSPGGLDGYTF. The CDR3 DNA reads TGTGCCAGCAGCCCAGGGGGATTGGATGGCTACACCTTC.

The CDR3 DNA reads TGTGCCAGCAGTTTAGCCCCTGGAGGGGTGGGTGCCTACGAGCAGTACTTC. This translates into CASSLAPGGVGAYEQYF. The genes are TRBV27 and TRBJ2-7; possible D gene TRBD2, 6 bases. CDR1 is MNHEY and CDR2 is SMNVEV in the germline V gene (reference sequence). The V and J ends lost 2 bases and 2 bases respectively, with 19 bases between them. CDR3 size: 17 residues.

V and J are TRBV7-9 and TRBJ2-2, with 14 positions matching TRBD2. CDR1 and CDR2 (germline): SEHNR, FQNEAQ (reference sequence). V gave up 5 bases and J gave up 5 bases; unmatched junction bases: 13. This CDR3 contains 19 residues. CDR3 protein: CASSRPKQGTSGGTGELFF. CDR3 DNA: TGTGCCAGCAGCCGACCAAAACAGGGGACTAGCGGGGGTACCGGGGAGCTGTTTTTT.

This rearrangement joins TRBV6-6 to TRBJ2-3; possibly TRBD2 for D (5 bases). This CDR3 region has 15 residues. The V gene lost 0 bases and the J gene lost 3 bases, with 10 bases spanning the gap. The V gene's germline CDR1 is MNHNY and CDR2 SVGAGI (reference sequence). CDR3 loop: CASSYSRPGTDTQYF. The CDR3 bases are TGTGCCAGCAGTTACTCGCGGCCGGGGACAGATACGCAGTATTTT.

The chain combines TRBV27 with TRBJ1-5, with 9 positions matching TRBD1. The CDR3 is 15 amino acids. Germline V gene sequence: CDR1 MNHEY, CDR2 SMNVEV (reference sequence). After removal of 5 bases from V and 4 bases from J, the junction contained 6 bases not matched to a gene. CDR3 DNA sequence: TGTGCCAGCAGTCCGGGGACAGGGTGGAATCAGCCCCAGCATTTT. Protein sequence: CASSPGTGWNQPQHF.

V is TRBV11-1 and J is TRBJ2-7; 7 bases are a match to TRBD2. V lost 5 bases to trimming and J lost 3 bases; unmatched junction nucleotides: 7. Germline assignment: CDR1 SGHAT and CDR2 FQDESV (reference sequence). There are 14 residues in the CDR3. The CDR3 DNA reads as TGTGCCAGCAGCCCTGGCGGGGGAGGCTACGAGCAGTACTTC. Translated: CASSPGGGGYEQYF.

This clone was seen a few times. This sequence joins TRBV7-9 and TRBJ1-3; the match to TRBD1 covers 7 bases. The junction had 13 bases not matched to a gene; V was cut back by 6 bases and J by 8 bases. From germline, CDR1 is SEHNR and CDR2 FQNEAQ (reference sequence). This CDR3 has 15 residues. The CDR3 DNA sequence: TGTGCCAGCAGTACAGGGGCTTACCTCAGGGACACCATATATTTT. The encoded protein is CASSTGAYLRDTIYF. The full variable domain, completed using reference TRBV7-9 and TRBJ1-3, is DTGVSQNPRHKITKRGQNVTFRCDPISEHNRLYWYRQTLGQGPEFLTYFQNEAQLEKSRLLSDRFSAERPKGSFSTLEIQRTEQGDSAMYLCASSTGAYLRDTIYFGEGSWLTVV.

The genes are TRBV20-1 and TRBJ2-2; D is ambiguous. The V end lost 4 bases, the J end lost 6 bases, and 6 bases lay between the germline ends. The CDR3 extends over 11 amino acids. CDR1 and CDR2 from the germline V gene are DFQATT and SNEGSKA (reference sequence). The CDR3 nucleotides are TGCAGTGCTACTGGACCCGGGGAGCTGTTTTTT. Translation gives CSATGPGELFF.

Only one count was recorded for this clone. The V gene is TRBV28, the J gene TRBJ2-5; 12 bases align to TRBD2. Germline V CDR1 and CDR2: MDHEN, SYDVKM. This CDR3 is built from 15 residues. V lost 5 bases to trimming and J lost 5 bases; unmatched junction nucleotides: 6. The CDR3 loop reads CASSPRLAGVETQYF. As DNA, the CDR3 is TGTGCCAGCAGTCCAAGACTAGCGGGGGTTGAGACCCAGTACTTC.

The chain uses TRBV7-6 and TRBJ2-3; either TRBD1 or TRBD2 may fit D (5 bases each). The ends were cut back, 7 bases at V and 8 bases at J, with 16 bases in the middle. Germline loops: CDR1 SGHVS, CDR2 FNYEAQ. This CDR3 is built from 13 residues. CDR3 sequence (DNA): TGTGCCAGCACCGGGACGGCGTGGGGTACGCAGTATTTT. It specifies CASTGTAWGTQYF.

J is TRBJ2-3 and V is TRBV11-1, with 8 bases matching TRBD2. Germline V gene sequence: CDR1 SGHAT, CDR2 FQDESV (reference sequence). Trimming took 5 bases from V and 2 from J; bases not matched to a gene: 18. The CDR3 length is 19 residues. CDR3 amino acids: CASSPPLDAGGRYTDTQYF. The CDR3 DNA reads as TGTGCCAGCAGCCCACCCCTTGACGCGGGGGGTAGATACACAGATACGCAGTATTTT.

CDR3 protein: CASSMLQNNQPQHF. Here the CDR3 DNA reads TGTGCCAGTAGTATGCTACAGAACAATCAGCCCCAGCATTTT. J is TRBJ1-5 and V is TRBV19; D not certain. Germline assignment: CDR1 LNHDA and CDR2 SQIVND (reference sequence). Trimming cost V 3 bases and J 3 bases, with 9 bases left between them. The length of the CDR3 is 14 residues.

The V call is TRBV28, the J call TRBJ1-1; D possibly corresponds to TRBD1 (6 bases). The CDR3 is 18 residues long. Germline CDR1 MDHEN, CDR2 SYDVKM. Between the trimmed V and J ends, which lost 8 bases and 0 bases, there was a span of 25 bases. CDR3 sequence reads: CASSSYSIGTTMNTEAFF. In DNA, the CDR3 is TGTGCCAGCTCGTCTTACTCTATAGGGACAACCATGAACACTGAAGCTTTCTTT.

The genes are TRBV25-1 and TRBJ2-6; unclear D gene. The V end was cut by 3 bases, the J end by 2 bases, with 5 bases between. The CDR3 length is 14 residues. Germline CDR1 and CDR2: MGHDK and SYGVNS. Here the CDR3 reads CASSDPAGANVLTF. The CDR3, as DNA: TGTGCCAGCAGTGACCCAGCTGGGGCCAACGTCCTGACTTTC.

In its sample, this clone was seen once. V gene TRBV9 combines with J gene TRBJ1-4; TRBD1 agrees at 7 bases. This CDR3 has 15 amino acids. CDR1 and CDR2 from the germline V gene are SGDLS and YYNGEE. Losses at the gene ends were 0 bases for V and 7 bases for J; bases not matched to a gene: 6. CDR3 DNA: TGTGCCAGCAGCGTAGAGGGGACAGTTGGTGAAAAACTGTTTTTT. Protein sequence: CASSVEGTVGEKLFF.

The chain recombines TRBV25-1 with TRBJ1-4; TRBD1 might be the D (5 bases). V shed 2 bases and J shed 7 bases, with 14 bases lying between them. Germline lookup yields CDR1 MGHDK and CDR2 SYGVNS. The CDR3 is 15 amino acids. CDR3 amino acids: CASSESAGSGEKLFF. CDR3 DNA: TGTGCCAGCAGTGAAAGCGCAGGGTCGGGTGAAAAACTGTTTTTT.

This rearrangement joins TRBV7-9 to TRBJ2-1; a weak D match, TRBD2 (5 bases). Germline CDR1 SEHNR, CDR2 FQNEAQ (reference sequence). The CDR3 is 16 residues long. The ends were cut back, 1 base at V and 7 bases at J, with 17 bases in the middle. Here the CDR3 reads CASSLVGGSLGNEQFF. DNA for the CDR3: TGTGCCAGCAGCTTAGTTGGCGGGTCACTGGGGAATGAGCAGTTCTTC.

This clone was counted between two and nine times. The rearrangement joins TRBV14 to TRBJ1-2, with D tentatively TRBD1 (5 bases). The CDR3 totals 13 residues. The V gene's germline CDR1 is SGHDN and CDR2 FVKESK. Trimming stripped 3 bases from V and 4 bases from J, with 9 bases between. CDR3 nucleotide sequence: TGTGCCAGCAGCCAGGGCAGGGCCTATGGCTACACCTTC. This gives the protein CASSQGRAYGYTF.

The genes are TRBV11-2 and TRBJ1-1, with 9 bases aligning to TRBD1. Per germline, CDR1 SGHAT and CDR2 FQNNGV. V dropped 4 bases and J dropped 5; count of bases not matched to a gene: 11. The CDR3 is 16 residues long. The CDR3 nucleotides read TGTGCCAGCAGCTATCGCGGGGGGACAGGGAAAACTGAAGCTTTCTTT. Encoded protein: CASSYRGGTGKTEAFF.

The chain links TRBV19 to TRBJ2-7; 8 nucleotides agree with TRBD1. The CDR3 totals 14 residues. V lost 3 bases to trimming and J lost 3 bases; unmatched junction nucleotides: 4. Germline CDR1 and CDR2: LNHDA and SQIVND (reference sequence). The CDR3 protein is CASSIGTGYYEQYF. In DNA, the CDR3 is TGTGCCAGTAGTATTGGGACAGGTTACTACGAGCAGTACTTC.

The genes are TRBV5-1 and TRBJ1-1, with 8 bases aligning to TRBD1. Trimming cost V 3 bases and J 4 bases; bases outside gene matches: 8. Germline loops: CDR1 SGHRS, CDR2 YFSETQ. CDR3 length equals 15 residues. CDR3 bases: TGCGCCAGCAGCTACGGACAGGGCGAGGGCACTGAAGCTTTCTTT. It codes for CASSYGQGEGTEAFF. Combining the CDR3 with reference TRBV5-1 and TRBJ1-1 gives the whole variable domain KAGVTQTPRYLIKTRGQQVTLSCSPISGHRSVSWYQQTPGQGLQFLFEYFSETQRNKGNFPGRFSGRQFSNSRSEMNVSTLELGDSALYLCASSYGQGEGTEAFFGQGTRLTVV.

The chain is built from TRBV11-2 and TRBJ2-7; no clear D gene. V lost 1 base to trimming and J lost 9 bases, with 4 bases between them. Germline V lookup: CDR1 SGHAT, CDR2 FQNNGV. CDR3 length: 10 amino acids. As DNA, the CDR3 is TGTGCCAGCAGCTTAGCAGTGCAGTACTTC. The encoded protein is CASSLAVQYF. Combining the CDR3 with reference TRBV11-2 and TRBJ2-7 gives the whole variable domain EAGVAQSPRYKIIEKRQSVAFWCNPISGHATLYWYQQILGQGPKLLIQFQNNGVVDDSQLPKDRFSAERLKGVDSTLKIQPAKLEDSAVYLCASSLAVQYFGPGTRLTVT.

This chain links TRBV28 with TRBJ2-6; either TRBD1 or TRBD2 may fit D (5 bases each). CDR3 length: 19 residues. V was trimmed by 3 bases and J by 0 bases, leaving 18 bases between them. The germline CDR1 and CDR2 sequences are MDHEN and SYDVKM. Here the CDR3 reads CASSFPGPGTSSGANVLTF. In DNA, the CDR3 is TGTGCCAGCAGTTTCCCCGGGCCAGGGACGAGCTCTGGGGCCAACGTCCTGACTTTC. Full variable domain (remainder filled in from reference TRBV28 and TRBJ2-6): DVKVTQSSRYLVKRTGEKVFLECVQDMDHENMFWYRQDPGLGLRLIYFSYDVKMKEKGDIPEGYSVSREKKERFSLILESASTNQTSMYLCASSFPGPGTSSGANVLTFGAGSRLTVL.

This CDR3 reads CASSSAGGYEQYF. The DNA for the CDR3 is TGTGCCAGTAGTTCAGCGGGGGGCTACGAGCAGTACTTC. V gene TRBV19 combines with J gene TRBJ2-7; TRBD2 aligns across 9 bases. The germline V gene has CDR1 LNHDA and CDR2 SQIVND (reference sequence). Unmatched junction bases numbered 2, after V lost 5 bases and J lost 3 bases. The length of the CDR3 is 13 residues. Supplemented by reference TRBV19 and TRBJ2-7, the full variable domain reads DGGITQSPKYLFRKEGQNVTLSCEQNLNHDAMYWYRQDPGQGLRLIYYSQIVNDFQKGDIAEGYSVSREKKESFPLTVTSAQKNPTAFYLCASSSAGGYEQYFGPGTRLTVT.

V usage is TRBV27 and J usage is TRBJ2-1; D is ambiguous. Germline lookup yields CDR1 MNHEY and CDR2 SMNVEV (reference sequence). The CDR3 extends over 12 amino acids. With 5 bases removed from V and 10 bases from J, the gap between germline ends came to 12 bases. CDR3 amino acids: CASSGRVQEQFF. CDR3 DNA: TGTGCCAGCAGTGGCCGGGTCCAGGAGCAGTTCTTC.

The chain joins TRBV7-9 to TRBJ2-7; no firm D call. This CDR3 is built from 13 residues. The ends were cut back, 3 bases at V and 1 base at J, with 7 bases in the middle. CDR1 SEHNR and CDR2 FQNEAQ come from the germline V gene (reference sequence). CDR3 loop: CASSFTHSYEQYF. The CDR3 DNA sequence: TGTGCCAGCAGCTTTACACATTCCTACGAGCAGTACTTC.

This clone was picked up one time. This chain links TRBV6-1 with TRBJ2-1; 8 positions match TRBD2. Germline V lookup: CDR1 MNHNS, CDR2 SASEGT. The CDR3 is 11 amino acids. Losses at the gene ends were 8 bases for V and 13 bases for J; bases not matched to a gene: 7. In DNA form, the CDR3 reads TGTGCCAGCGATTTAGCGGGGACCCAGTTCTTC. Residues: CASDLAGTQFF.